This T cell receptor beta chain was sequenced in a study of cytomegalovirus exposure and HLA in healthy donors. Findings and caveats of the study: Per published reports, the classifier diagnosed cytomegalovirus status with high specificity and sensitivity. Common viral pathogens seemed, in a later analysis, to connect with several of the most significant clusters.

Remarks on this clone: Its target is unknown.

PCR employed 60 Vbeta and 13 Jbeta primers. Assay: immunoSEQ multiplex PCR; the TCRdb copy retains only in-frame clones and omits some. The sample records under 200,000 clones, roughly 75% being singletons. Germline CDR1 is MDHEN and CDR2 is SYDVKM. This CDR3 is 13 amino acids long. Sequenced sample: PBMCs. The receptor comes from a woman between 50 and 59 years old in good health and CMV-seropositive. The chain joins TRBV28 to TRBJ2-5; 7 nucleotides line up with TRBD2. The DNA end is a closer match to TRBJ2-7, so the J assignment may be wrong. Here the CDR3 DNA reads TGTGCCAGCATACCGGAGCGGGGCTACGAGCAGTACTTC. It encodes CASIPERGYEQYF.